This T cell receptor (beta chain) was documented in a study of blood T cells in healthy people across ages. In regard to this clonotype: The antigen is unknown.

Combining a sample-barcoded 5' primer with a J-beta primer mix, a second PCR ran for 7 to 11 cycles. Each cDNA molecule received a tag from a template-switch adaptor that had 12 random nucleotides. TCRdb recomputed calls from the 5' RACE reads with MiXCR, one row per CDR3 protein. The sample consists of around 520,000 distinct CDR3 sequences, about 28% of them appearing once. Study findings and constraints: Naive CD4+ cells and diversity were both higher in long-lived donors than in aged donors.

Per the germline V gene, CDR1 is DFQATT and CDR2 is SNEGSKA (reference sequence). This CDR3 is built from 12 residues. The V end was cut by 6 bases, the J end by 6 bases, with 15 bases between. These records were also assigned to another study, of T cells of mothers and their children.

The material sequenced was blood. The TCR comes from a boy aged 2 to 10 in good health. The rearrangement links TRBV20-1 to TRBJ2-7; tentative D call: TRBD1 (5 bases). Here the CDR3 reads CSASDKGAEQYF. The CDR3 nucleotides are TGCAGTGCCTCCGACAAAGGGGCCGAGCAGTACTTC.